These T cell receptor beta chains were read from a single sample in a study of shared clonotypes between healthy human individuals. The table came from immunoSEQ multiplex PCR; TCRdb's copy has only in-frame clones and leaves some out. Here the sample spans about 2 million clones, about 95% being singletons. The sample consisted of naive CD8+ T cells sorted from blood. The origin of the receptors is a young man in good health. The CDR3 runs from the conserved cysteine through the conserved F or W. Fields, in order: clone size, J gene, D gene, V gene, CDR3 DNA, CDR3 protein. D genes are given only for firm matches. Some rows have no size entry. The others give once, few or many, or a class for an expanded clone.

- | TRBJ1-5 | - | TRBV5-8 | TGTGCCAGCAGCTTGGCACCCAGGGCGGACCAGCCCCAGCATTTT | CASSLAPRADQPQHF
once | TRBJ1-1 | TRBD1 | TRBV11-1 | TGTGCCAGCAGCCGACAGGGGGGTACTGAAGCTTTCTTT | CASSRQGGTEAFF
- | TRBJ2-7 | - | TRBV10-3 | TGTGCCATGGGGAGTAGCGAATACTACGAGCAGTACTTC | CAMGSSEYYEQYF
- | TRBJ1-2 | TRBD1 | TRBV2 | TGTGCCAGCAGGGCAGGGGGCGACTATGGCTACACCTTC | CASRAGGDYGYTF
- | TRBJ1-5 | TRBD1 | TRBV28 | TGTGCCAGCACCCTAGGAGGGGGCGTGTATAGCAATCAGCCCCAGCATTTT | CASTLGGGVYSNQPQHF
- | TRBJ1-1 | - | TRBV29-1 | TGCAGCGTACCTGAAGCTTTCTTT | CSVPEAFF
- | TRBJ2-4 | - | TRBV6-5 | TGTGCCAGCAGTACCAATCAGGGCCACAAAAACATTCAGTACTTC | CASSTNQGHKNIQYF
- | TRBJ1-5 | - | TRBV7-9 | TGTGCCAGCAGCTATGGCGAGGGACCCCAGCATTTT | CASSYGEGPQHF
- | TRBJ2-7 | TRBD2 | TRBV18 | TGTGCCAGCTCACCCCTATCGGGGGGATTAGCCTACGAGCAGTACTTC | CASSPLSGGLAYEQYF
- | TRBJ1-1 | - | TRBV28 | TGTGCCAGCAGACCCCTCCTCGGGGTAGGTATCACTGAAGCTTTCTTT | CASRPLLGVGITEAFF
- | TRBJ1-4 | - | TRBV27 | TGTGCCAGCTCTACTTCCGGGACCCTGGGCGAAAAACTGTTTTTT | CASSTSGTLGEKLFF
- | TRBJ2-7 | TRBD1 | TRBV10-3 | TGTGCCATCAGTGCTGGGACAGGGGTGTACGAGCAGTACTTC | CAISAGTGVYEQYF
- | TRBJ1-5 | TRBD1 | TRBV15 | TGTGCCACCAGCGAGGACAGGGCTGGCGGACAGCCCCAGCATTTT | CATSEDRAGGQPQHF
- | TRBJ1-1 | - | TRBV11-2 | TGTGCCAGCAGGGGGTTCGATGAAGCTTTCTTT | CASRGFDEAFF
- | TRBJ1-4 | TRBD1 | TRBV5-4 | TGTGCCAGCAGCTCACAGGGGGAGGATGAAAAACTGTTTTTT | CASSSQGEDEKLFF
- | TRBJ2-2 | TRBD2 | TRBV9 | TGTGCCAGCAGCGTAAGCCCAGCCGGGACTAGCGGGGTTAACACCGGGGAGCTGTTTTTT | CASSVSPAGTSGVNTGELFF
- | TRBJ2-7 | - | TRBV5-1 | TGCGCCAGCAGCTTGGGGCAGAATACCTACGAGCAGTACTTC | CASSLGQNTYEQYF
- | TRBJ2-7 | TRBD1 | TRBV7-2 | TGTGCCAGCAGCTTACGACAGGGGATCCACGAGCAGTACTTC | CASSLRQGIHEQYF
- | TRBJ2-2 | - | TRBV19 | TGTGCCAGTAGTATCCAAGGCCCTTCCCTGAACACCGGGGAGCTGTTTTTT | CASSIQGPSLNTGELFF
- | TRBJ2-2 | - | TRBV4-1 | TGCGCCAGCAGCCAATGGGGTGGAGGGTTGAACACCGGGGAGCTGTTTTTT | CASSQWGGGLNTGELFF
- | TRBJ1-1 | - | TRBV5-3 | TGTGCCAGAAGCTTGGAGAGGGCCCGAATTATGAACACTGAAGCTTTCTTT | CARSLERARIMNTEAFF
- | TRBJ2-2 | - | TRBV4-1 | TGCGCCAGCAGCCAAAGACAGAACACCGGGGAGCTGTTTTTT | CASSQRQNTGELFF
once | TRBJ1-4 | TRBD1 | TRBV28 | TGTGCCAGCAGTCCGGGCAGGGGGACGGGCGAAAAACTGTTTTTT | CASSPGRGTGEKLFF
once | TRBJ1-4 | TRBD1 | TRBV7-6 | TGTGCCAGCACCCCGGGACAGGGCGTTCCGGAACTGTTTTTT | CASTPGQGVPELFF
- | TRBJ2-5 | TRBD2 | TRBV11-3 | TGTGCCAGCAGCACCGGGACTAGCGGGGGCCAAGAGACCCAGTACTTC | CASSTGTSGGQETQYF
- | TRBJ2-7 | - | TRBV25-1 | TGTGCCAGCAGTGAATTGGGGAGCTACGAGCAGTACTTC | CASSELGSYEQYF
- | TRBJ2-2 | - | TRBV6-5 | TGTGCCAGCAGTTATGGTTACGCCGGGGAGCTGTTTTTT | CASSYGYAGELFF
- | TRBJ2-7 | - | TRBV27 | TGTGCCAGCAGATACAGGGACTCCTACGAGCAGTACTTC | CASRYRDSYEQYF
- | TRBJ1-1 | - | TRBV7-6 | TGTGCCAGCAGCTTCGGACCTGAATCGGAAGCTTTCTTT | CASSFGPESEAFF
- | TRBJ2-7 | - | TRBV28 | TGTGCCAGCAGTTCGGGGTGGGGAAGCCACGAGCAGTACTTC | CASSSGWGSHEQYF
- | TRBJ2-1 | - | TRBV5-1 | TGCGCCAGCAGCTTATCAGGGAACCTCTACAATGAGCAGTTCTTC | CASSLSGNLYNEQFF
- | TRBJ1-2 | - | TRBV29-1 | TGCAGCGTTCCAGGGAACTATGGCTACACCTTC | CSVPGNYGYTF
- | TRBJ2-1 | - | TRBV10-3 | TGTGCCATCAGTGAGTCTGGGGGTGGGTACAATGAGCAGTTCTTC | CAISESGGGYNEQFF